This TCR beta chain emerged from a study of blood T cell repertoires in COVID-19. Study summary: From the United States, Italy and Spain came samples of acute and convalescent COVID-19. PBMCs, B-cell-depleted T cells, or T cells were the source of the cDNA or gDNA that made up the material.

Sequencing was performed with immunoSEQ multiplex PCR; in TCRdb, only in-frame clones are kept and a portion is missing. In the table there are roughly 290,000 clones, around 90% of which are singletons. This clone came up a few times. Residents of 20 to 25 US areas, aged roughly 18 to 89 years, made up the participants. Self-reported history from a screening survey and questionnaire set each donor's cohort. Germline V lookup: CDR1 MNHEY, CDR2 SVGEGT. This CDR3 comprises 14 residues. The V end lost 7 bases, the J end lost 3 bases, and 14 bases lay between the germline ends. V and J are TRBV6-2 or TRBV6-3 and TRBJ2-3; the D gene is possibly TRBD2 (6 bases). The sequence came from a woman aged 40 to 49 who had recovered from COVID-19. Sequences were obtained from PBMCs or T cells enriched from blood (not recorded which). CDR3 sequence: CASTPGGGTDTQYF. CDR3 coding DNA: TGTGCCAGCACCCCAGGTGGGGGGACAGATACGCAGTATTTT.